The sequence of this T cell receptor beta chain was determined in a study of radiotherapy plus CTLA-4 blockade in lung cancer. Across the study: Among enrolled patients, approximately 18% responded and roughly 30% achieved disease control. Study-level findings and limits: An expansion of tumor-derived TCR clones occurred in blood after radiotherapy plus ipilimumab.

Ipilimumab CTLA-4 blockade and focal radiation were given to patients with chemo-refractory metastatic non-small-cell lung cancer. Profiled with immunoSEQ multiplex PCR; TCRdb holds only in-frame clones, not every one. This sample carries about 68,000 clones, 79% of them seen once, and the ten largest clones take 10%. With respect to this clone: Its target is not known.

The sample consisted of peripheral blood, taken from a patient treated with radiotherapy plus ipilimumab. The TCR originated in a human donor with non-small cell lung cancer who had a complete response to radiotherapy plus ipilimumab.

CDR3: CASGLVRGYGYTEAFF. DNA of the CDR3: TGTGCTAGTGGTTTGGTACGGGGGTACGGCTACACTGAAGCTTTCTTT. The V call is TRBV12-5, the J call TRBJ1-1, with D possibly matching TRBD1 (5 bases). Germline lookup yields CDR1 LGHNT and CDR2 FRNRAP. V lost 0 bases and J lost 3, with 14 bases in between. This CDR3 region has 16 residues.